Below, one T cell receptor (beta chain) is given with its context. As yet, its antigen is unknown. The PCR employed 60 Vbeta primers together with 13 Jbeta primers. Produced via immunoSEQ multiplex PCR; TCRdb's table is partial and in-frame only. Here the sample spans 70,000 or so clones, roughly 89% being singletons. This record belongs to a study of cytomegalovirus exposure and HLA in healthy donors. Study observations and caveats: The study flagged 150 to 200 TCR beta chains as cytomegalovirus-associated.

CDR1 and CDR2 from the germline V gene are KGHSH and LQKENI. This CDR3 contains 12 residues. The rearrangement links TRBV18 to TRBJ2-5; D ambiguous. The DNA matches TRBJ2-7 better at its end, which makes the J call doubtful. The receptor's source is a woman younger than 45 in good health and CMV-seronegative. Material: PBMCs. CDR3 in DNA: TGTGCCAGCTCACCAAGCTCCTACGAGCAGTACTTC. It encodes CASSPSSYEQYF.